The 25 T cell receptor beta chains presented below share a single source sample, sequenced in a study of shared clonotypes between healthy human individuals. The repertoire was sequenced with immunoSEQ multiplex PCR; TCRdb's copy has only in-frame clones and lacks some. The sample carries about 1.1 million clones, approximately 75% recorded once. The sequenced sample was memory CD4+ T cells from PBMCs. Sample subset: CD45RA-negative fraction. These receptors came from a man younger than 30 in good health. Some clones in this sample may be carry-over from other donors' samples.

The gene calls are TRBV7-9 and TRBJ1-4, with 9 bases lining up with TRBD1. J was trimmed by 8 bases and V by 5 bases; bases with no gene match: 6. CDR3 length: 14 residues. The germline V gene encodes CDR1 SEHNR and CDR2 FQNEAQ (reference sequence). CDR3: CASSPQGAQEKLFF. DNA of the CDR3: TGTGCCAGCAGCCCACAGGGGGCGCAAGAAAAACTGTTTTTT.

The chain uses TRBV2 and TRBJ1-6; no reliable D call. V lost 0 bases, J lost 9 bases, and 9 bases lay in between. Germline V gene data show CDR1 as SNHLY and CDR2 as FYNNEI. The CDR3 extends over 14 amino acids. The CDR3 coding sequence is TGTGCCAGCAGTGAAGCGAGTTGGGGTTCACCCCTCCACTTT. As protein: CASSEASWGSPLHF.

This clone was recorded a few times. The sample carries other DNA sequences with the same CDR3. The rearrangement joins TRBV10-3 to TRBJ1-1; no definite D call. This CDR3 region has 13 residues. Germline CDR1 is ENHRY and CDR2 is SYGVKD. Trimming left V 4 bases short and J 1 base short, with 7 bases between. This chain's CDR3 is CAISVAGNTEAFF. CDR3 nucleotides: TGTGCCATCAGTGTGGCAGGGAACACTGAAGCTTTCTTT.

This clone was found once. The gene calls are TRBV7-2 and TRBJ2-3; 8 bases match TRBD2. Germline CDR1 SGHTA, CDR2 FQGNSA. The CDR3 is 15 amino acids. V shed 0 bases and J 5 bases; nucleotides not matched to a gene: 4. As DNA, the CDR3 is TGTGCCAGCAGCTTAGCAGCGGGAGTTAGAGATACGCAGTATTTT. Its translation is CASSLAAGVRDTQYF.

This clone was counted a single time. The chain links TRBV4-3 to TRBJ2-7; D gene ambiguous. The CDR3 is 14 amino acids. Trimming removed 4 bases at V and 3 bases at J, with 13 bases between. CDR1 LGHNA and CDR2 YSLEER come from the germline V gene. Written as DNA, the CDR3 is TGCGCCAGCAGCCGTGAAGTACGGAGCTACGAGCAGTACTTC. This translates into CASSREVRSYEQYF.

The V call is TRBV28, the J call TRBJ2-5, with TRBD1 identical over 7 bases. V shed 2 bases, J shed 4 bases, and the junction held 13 bases outside the gene matches. This CDR3 comprises 17 residues. Looked up from germline, CDR1 is MDHEN and CDR2 is SYDVKM. The DNA of the CDR3 is TGTGCCAGCAGTTTAGTCCCCCGCCGGACAGGATCAGAGACCCAGTACTTC. As protein: CASSLVPRRTGSETQYF.

The chain couples TRBV7-3 to TRBJ2-3; 10 bases line up with TRBD1. CDR3 length: 16 amino acids. CDR1 is SGHTA and CDR2 is FQGTGA in the germline V gene. V dropped 2 bases and J dropped 1; count of bases not matched to a gene: 3. CDR3 nucleotides: TGTGCCAGCAGCTTAGCGGGGACAGGGGGCACAGATACGCAGTATTTT. Translating it yields CASSLAGTGGTDTQYF. The full variable domain, rest sourced from reference TRBV7-3 and TRBJ2-3, is GAGVSQTPSNKVTEKGKYVELRCDPISGHTALYWYRQSLGQGPEFLIYFQGTGAADDSGLPNDRFFAVRPEGSVSTLKIQRTERGDSAVYLCASSLAGTGGTDTQYFGPGTRLTVL.

This clone was seen only a few times. The chain has TRBV7-3 and TRBJ2-1, with D perhaps assigned TRBD1 or TRBD2 (5 bases each). Germline V gives CDR1 SGHTA, CDR2 FQGTGA. This CDR3 is built from 13 residues. The V gene lost 5 bases and the J gene lost 10 bases, with 15 bases spanning the gap. The CDR3 DNA reads TGTGCCAGCAGCCGGGACCCCCAGGGAGAGCAGTTCTTC. The encoded protein is CASSRDPQGEQFF.

The chain links TRBV10-3 to TRBJ1-5, with 9 bases fitting TRBD1. The trim removed 0 bases at V and 4 bases at J, leaving 4 bases unmatched. CDR1 and CDR2 (germline): ENHRY, SYGVKD. This CDR3 spans 16 amino acids. CDR3 coding DNA: TGTGCCATCAGTGAGTCCTCGGACAGGGGTAATCAGCCCCAGCATTTT. Translation: CAISESSDRGNQPQHF.

This clone was detected once. This rearrangement joins TRBV14 to TRBJ2-3, with TRBD2 matching over 13 bases. V gave up 1 base and J gave up 10 bases; unmatched junction bases: 2. Germline V lookup: CDR1 SGHDN, CDR2 FVKESK. The CDR3 totals 14 residues. The CDR3 spells CASSQALAGGSQYF. Here the CDR3 DNA reads TGTGCCAGCAGCCAAGCACTAGCGGGAGGGTCGCAGTATTTT.

The chain uses TRBV4-1 and TRBJ1-1; TRBD1 is a possible D gene (5 bases). Germline V gene sequence: CDR1 MGHRA, CDR2 YSYEKL. CDR3 size: 17 residues. V was cut by 3 bases and J by 0 bases, with 17 bases left in between. CDR3 amino acids: CASSHPSRQGMNTEAFF. The CDR3 nucleotides are TGCGCCAGCAGCCATCCGAGCCGCCAGGGCATGAACACTGAAGCTTTCTTT.

V and J are TRBV5-6 and TRBJ1-2, with D possibly matching TRBD1 (5 bases). V dropped 7 bases and J dropped 3 bases, with 10 bases sitting between them. Germline lookup yields CDR1 SGHDT and CDR2 YYEEEE. The CDR3 contains 12 residues. The CDR3 nucleotides read TGTGCCAGCTCTCAGGGTTACTATGGCTACACCTTC. Translation gives CASSQGYYGYTF.

This clone has more than one count but fewer than ten. The chain couples TRBV27 to TRBJ1-2; no firm D call. The CDR3 is made up of 15 amino acids. CDR1 and CDR2 (germline): MNHEY, SMNVEV (reference sequence). The V and J ends lost 6 bases and 4 bases respectively, with 18 bases between them. This chain's CDR3 is CASSATTQWGYGYTF. The CDR3 coding sequence is TGTGCCAGCAGCGCGACCACACAATGGGGCTATGGCTACACCTTC.

The chain couples TRBV5-6 to TRBJ2-3; 7 bases are a match to TRBD1. The CDR3 is 16 amino acids. J lost 2 bases, V lost 3 bases, and 9 bases had no gene match. CDR1 and CDR2 (germline): SGHDT, YYEEEE. The CDR3 DNA is TGTGCCAGCAGCTGGGGGCCGGGACAGTTCACAGATACGCAGTATTTT. Its translation: CASSWGPGQFTDTQYF.

This clone was observed a single time. The V call is TRBV18, the J call TRBJ2-7, with 12 positions matching TRBD1. Germline assignment: CDR1 KGHSH and CDR2 LQKENI. V shed 3 bases, J shed 3 bases, and the junction held 6 bases outside the gene matches. CDR3 length: 16 residues. The CDR3 reads CASSPTGTGGNYEQYF. CDR3 DNA: TGTGCCAGCTCACCTACTGGGACAGGGGGCAACTACGAGCAGTACTTC.

This rearrangement joins TRBV7-9 to TRBJ2-7, with TRBD2 identical over 9 bases. Germline CDR1 is SEHNR and CDR2 is FQNEAQ (reference sequence). The junction had 6 bases not matched to a gene; V was cut back by 5 bases and J by 4 bases. The CDR3 extends over 14 amino acids. The CDR3 is CASSRAGGSYEQYF. CDR3 DNA sequence: TGTGCCAGCAGCCGAGCGGGAGGCTCTTACGAGCAGTACTTC.

This chain joins TRBV6-4 and TRBJ1-2; D is unresolved. This CDR3 comprises 16 residues. V was clipped by 4 bases and J by 2 bases, with 17 bases between them. Germline V CDR1 and CDR2: MRHNA, SNTAGT. The CDR3 sequence is CASSVYMGERNYGYTF. CDR3 nucleotide sequence: TGTGCCAGCAGTGTTTATATGGGTGAGAGAAACTATGGCTACACCTTC.

This clone has just one count. The chain uses TRBV7-6 and TRBJ2-2, with D possibly matching TRBD1 (6 bases). This CDR3 is built from 17 residues. V was pared by 8 bases and J by 2 bases, with 21 bases between. In germline, CDR1 is SGHVS, CDR2 FNYEAQ. CDR3 coding DNA: TGTGCCAGCGGAGCTGGTCTGGACAGAGCTAACACCGGGGAGCTGTTTTTT. It codes for CASGAGLDRANTGELFF.

The gene calls are TRBV7-3 and TRBJ2-2; no clear D. V was cut by 1 base and J by 5 bases, with 11 bases left in between. This CDR3 has 15 amino acids. In germline, CDR1 is SGHTA, CDR2 FQGTGA. In nucleotides, the CDR3 is TGTGCCAGCAGCTTAAACGCCCCCGGGACCGGGGAGCTGTTTTTT. The encoded protein is CASSLNAPGTGELFF. Variable domain in full (rest from reference TRBV7-3 and TRBJ2-2): GAGVSQTPSNKVTEKGKYVELRCDPISGHTALYWYRQSLGQGPEFLIYFQGTGAADDSGLPNDRFFAVRPEGSVSTLKIQRTERGDSAVYLCASSLNAPGTGELFFGEGSRLTVL.

This chain links TRBV6-5 with TRBJ1-5; D possibly corresponds to TRBD1 (5 bases). Trimming took 6 bases from V and 0 from J, leaving 12 bases between them. Germline V gives CDR1 MNHEY, CDR2 SVGAGI. This CDR3 has 15 residues. CDR3 sequence (DNA): TGTGCCAGCAGGGCCTCAGGGCTTAGCAATCAGCCCCAGCATTTT. This gives the protein CASRASGLSNQPQHF.

The chain carries TRBV25-1 and TRBJ2-5, with TRBD1 identical over 7 bases. Germline V gene data show CDR1 as MGHDK and CDR2 as SYGVNS. V gave up 4 bases and J gave up 4 bases; unmatched junction bases: 9. The length of the CDR3 is 15 residues. CDR3 loop: CASSVIRTGPETQYF. CDR3 nucleotides: TGTGCCAGCAGTGTAATCAGGACAGGTCCAGAGACCCAGTACTTC. The full variable domain, completed using reference TRBV25-1 and TRBJ2-5, is EADIYQTPRYLVIGTGKKITLECSQTMGHDKMYWYQQDPGMELHLIHYSYGVNSTEKGDLSSESTVSRIRTEHFPLTLESARPSHTSQYLCASSVIRTGPETQYFGPGTRLLVL.

The chain combines TRBV11-3 with TRBJ2-7; D might be TRBD1 (6 bases). This CDR3 spans 14 amino acids. Trimming took off 9 bases at V and 2 bases at J, with 17 bases between the two ends. Germline CDR1 reads SGHNT; CDR2 reads YENEEA. The CDR3 DNA sequence: TGTGCCAGTTCCGAAGGGGGACCGCCCTACGAGCAGTACTTC. The encoded protein is CASSEGGPPYEQYF.

This chain joins TRBV2 and TRBJ1-4; 8 bases are shared with TRBD1. CDR1 and CDR2 from the germline V gene are SNHLY and FYNNEI. The CDR3 extends over 14 amino acids. With 6 bases clipped from V and 7 bases from J, the junction kept 7 bases outside the gene matches. CDR3 protein: CASSGQGIGEKLFF. The CDR3 coding sequence is TGTGCCAGCAGCGGACAGGGAATAGGTGAAAAACTGTTTTTT.

The chain combines TRBV11-3 with TRBJ2-7; 8 nucleotides match TRBD1. The germline V gene encodes CDR1 SGHNT and CDR2 YENEEA. The CDR3 has 14 residues. V lost 5 bases, J lost 2 bases, and 5 bases stayed unmatched. The CDR3 reads CASSTGGQAYEQYF. CDR3 sequence (DNA): TGTGCCAGCAGCACAGGGGGACAAGCCTACGAGCAGTACTTC.

Only a few counts were recorded for this clone. The chain carries TRBV5-1 and TRBJ1-2; no reliable D call. Germline V gene lookup returns CDR1 SGHRS and CDR2 YFSETQ. The CDR3 is 14 amino acids. V lost 0 bases and J lost 3, with 9 bases in between. The CDR3 DNA follows: TGCGCCAGCAGCTTGGAGGACGGATACTATGGCTACACCTTC. Translated: CASSLEDGYYGYTF.